These T cell receptor beta chains were read from a single sample in a study of control samples from healthy donors and cancer patients. Measured with immunoSEQ multiplex PCR; TCRdb has only the in-frame clones, and not every one. The sample consists of 170,000 or so clones, more than 85% of them appearing once. The sequenced sample consisted of blood. All receptors come from a woman between 40 and 50 years old in good health. CDR3s include the opening cysteine and the closing phenylalanine or tryptophan. D genes are given only for firm matches. Some rows mark clone size as missing; the rest say once, few, many or name a class of expanded clone.

.,TRBV5-1,.,TRBJ2-1,CASSLEASYNEQFF,TGCGCCAGCAGCTTGGAAGCCTCCTACAATGAGCAGTTCTTC
.,TRBV14,.,TRBJ1-2,CASSQERVGSYGYTF,TGTGCCAGCAGCCAAGAGAGGGTCGGTTCCTATGGCTACACCTTC
.,TRBV28,.,TRBJ2-5,CASRGSAQPQYF,TGTGCCAGCAGAGGGTCAGCCCAGCCCCAGTACTTC
TRBD1,TRBV7-9,.,TRBJ2-1,CASSLGQNNNEQFF,TGTGCCAGCAGCTTGGGACAGAATAACAATGAGCAGTTCTTC
.,TRBV5-1,.,TRBJ2-7,CASSPGVGGSPYEQYF,TGCGCCAGCAGCCCGGGAGTTGGGGGCAGTCCCTACGAGCAGTACTTC
TRBD2,TRBV5-1,.,TRBJ2-7,CASSPREGTSYEQYF,TGCGCCAGCAGCCCGAGGGAGGGGACTAGTTACGAGCAGTACTTC
TRBD1,TRBV19,few,TRBJ1-5,CASSTKPGQSNQPQHF,TGTGCCAGTAGTACCAAACCGGGACAGAGCAATCAGCCCCAGCATTTT
.,TRBV27,once,TRBJ1-5,CASSINRDQPQHF,TGTGCCAGCAGTATAAACCGCGATCAGCCCCAGCATTTT
.,TRBV19,.,TRBJ1-5,CASSIKGSNQPQHF,TGTGCCAGTAGTATCAAGGGTAGCAATCAGCCCCAGCATTTT
.,TRBV4-1,.,TRBJ2-3,CASSLLGGTDTQYF,TGCGCCAGCAGCCTTCTCGGGGGCACAGATACGCAGTATTTT
.,TRBV5-4,.,TRBJ2-1,CASSTQTGSSYNEQFF,TGTGCCAGCAGCACGCAGACGGGCAGCTCCTACAATGAGCAGTTCTTC
TRBD1,TRBV6-1,.,TRBJ2-4,CASSEIGRGQAKNIQYF,TGTGCCAGCAGTGAAATTGGAAGGGGGCAAGCCAAAAACATTCAGTACTTC
TRBD1,TRBV24-1,.,TRBJ1-5,CATSSAGTGVNQPQHF,TGTGCCACCAGTTCAGCCGGGACAGGGGTTAATCAGCCCCAGCATTTT
.,TRBV21-1,once,TRBJ2-4,CASSKWTSGGRVGRIAKNIQYF,TGTGCCAGCAGCAAATGGACTAGCGGGGGCCGTGTCGGAAGAATAGCCAAAAACATTCAGTACTTC
TRBD1,TRBV6-5,once,TRBJ1-2,CASAREAGGLGGYTF,TGTGCCAGCGCCCGGGAGGCAGGGGGCTTGGGTGGCTACACCTTC
TRBD2,TRBV3-1/TRBV3-2,.,TRBJ2-1,CASSQELAGGDEQFF,TGTGCCAGCAGCCAAGAACTAGCGGGGGGGGATGAGCAGTTCTTC
.,TRBV2,.,TRBJ1-2,CASSPVGGIGYGYTF,TGTGCCAGCAGTCCAGTGGGAGGGATCGGGTATGGCTACACCTTC
TRBD2,TRBV7-6,.,TRBJ2-1,CASSAEGLADYSSYNEQFF,TGTGCCAGCAGCGCCGAGGGACTAGCGGACTATAGCTCCTACAATGAGCAGTTCTTC
TRBD1,TRBV18,.,TRBJ2-3,CASSPRDRGTADTQYF,TGTGCCAGCTCACCCCGGGACAGGGGGACGGCAGATACGCAGTATTTT
.,TRBV4-1,.,TRBJ1-2,CASSQDRGQNYGYTF,TGCGCCAGCAGCCAAGATAGAGGCCAGAACTATGGCTACACCTTC
.,TRBV5-1,.,TRBJ1-2,CASSLAGGPGGYTF,TGCGCCAGCAGCTTGGCCGGAGGTCCAGGCGGCTACACCTTC
.,TRBV7-6,.,TRBJ1-2,CASSDQGYLGDGYTF,TGTGCCAGCAGCGACCAAGGGTATCTTGGGGATGGCTACACCTTC
.,TRBV6-6,once,TRBJ1-2,CASSYRPDYGYTF,TGTGCCAGCAGTTACCGGCCAGACTATGGCTACACCTTC
TRBD1,TRBV6-5,.,TRBJ1-2,CASSTRETGSGYTF,TGTGCCAGCAGTACGAGGGAGACAGGGTCGGGCTACACCTTC
.,TRBV20-1,.,TRBJ2-5,CSARVGETQYF,TGCAGTGCTAGAGTAGGGGAGACCCAGTACTTC
TRBD1,TRBV7-2,.,TRBJ2-3,CASSLLGQGVGDTQYF,TGTGCCAGCAGCTTATTGGGACAGGGAGTAGGAGATACGCAGTATTTT
.,TRBV19,.,TRBJ1-1,CASSIDPGGKAFF,TGTGCCAGTAGTATAGATCCTGGTGGGAAAGCTTTCTTT
TRBD2,TRBV14,.,TRBJ2-1,CASSPGTSGPYNEQFF,TGTGCCAGCAGCCCCGGGACTAGCGGACCCTACAATGAGCAGTTCTTC
.,TRBV9,.,TRBJ1-3,CASSSRTDISGNTIYF,TGTGCCAGCAGCTCCCGGACGGACATCTCTGGAAACACCATATATTTT
.,TRBV5-4,.,TRBJ2-1,CASSFVNNEQFF,TGTGCCAGCAGCTTTGTGAACAATGAGCAGTTCTTC
.,TRBV7-2,.,TRBJ1-2,CASSLAPWADYGYTF,TGTGCCAGCAGCTTAGCGCCCTGGGCTGACTATGGCTACACCTTC
.,TRBV12-3/TRBV12-4,few,TRBJ1-2,CASSFLPNYGYTF,TGTGCCAGCAGTTTCCTGCCTAACTATGGCTACACCTTC
.,TRBV7-9,.,TRBJ1-1,CASSLAQTLNTEAFF,TGTGCCAGCAGCTTAGCTCAGACTCTGAACACTGAAGCTTTCTTT
.,TRBV21-1,.,TRBJ1-2,CASSILQGEEEGYTF,TGTGCCAGCTCAATATTACAGGGGGAAGAAGAAGGCTACACCTTC
.,TRBV5-1,.,TRBJ1-4,CASSLEGFNEKLFF,TGCGCCAGCAGCTTGGAAGGGTTCAATGAAAAACTGTTTTTT
TRBD2,TRBV6-4,few,TRBJ2-1,CASSPTSNHEQFF,TGTGCCAGCAGTCCGACTAGCAATCATGAGCAGTTCTTC
.,TRBV3-1/TRBV3-2,.,TRBJ2-3,CASSRSRGGMDTQYF,TGTGCCAGCAGCCGATCGCGGGGCGGTATGGATACGCAGTATTTT
TRBD2,TRBV9,.,TRBJ2-3,CASSQTSGVTDTQYF,TGTGCCAGCAGCCAGACTAGCGGGGTCACAGATACGCAGTATTTT
TRBD1,TRBV3-1/TRBV3-2,.,TRBJ1-2,CASSHRGPYGYTF,TGTGCCAGCAGCCACAGGGGGCCGTATGGCTACACCTTC
TRBD1,TRBV13,.,TRBJ2-7,CASSTLTGDGSYEQYF,TGTGCCAGCAGCACTCTGACAGGGGATGGCTCCTACGAGCAGTACTTC
.,TRBV5-1,.,TRBJ1-3,CASSLAPYSSGNTIYF,TGCGCCAGCAGCTTGGCCCCATACAGCTCTGGAAACACCATATATTTT
TRBD2,TRBV11-2,.,TRBJ2-1,CASSLVGGYYNEQFF,TGTGCCAGCAGCTTAGTCGGGGGGTATTACAATGAGCAGTTCTTC
.,TRBV20-1,once,TRBJ2-3,CSAPDFDTQYF,TGCAGTGCCCCTGACTTTGATACGCAGTATTTT
TRBD1,TRBV5-5,.,TRBJ2-7,CASSFDRGLYEQYF,TGTGCCAGCAGCTTTGACAGGGGCCTCTACGAGCAGTACTTC
.,TRBV3-1/TRBV3-2,.,TRBJ2-2,CASSQGKLVDTGELFF,TGTGCCAGCAGCCAAGGGAAACTAGTGGATACCGGGGAGCTGTTTTTT
.,TRBV6-5,.,TRBJ2-5,CASSYSSKGRQETQYF,TGTGCCAGCAGTTACTCGAGTAAGGGACGTCAAGAGACCCAGTACTTC
.,TRBV28,.,TRBJ1-2,CASRLDRSNGYTF,TGTGCCAGCAGGCTGGACAGATCAAATGGCTACACCTTC
TRBD1,TRBV6-2/TRBV6-3,.,TRBJ1-2,CASSPGLDRSFYGYTF,TGTGCCAGCAGCCCTGGATTGGACAGGTCTTTCTATGGCTACACCTTC
TRBD2,TRBV5-1,.,TRBJ2-1,CASSLGSLAGVNEQFF,TGCGCCAGCAGCTTGGGTAGCCTAGCGGGGGTGAATGAGCAGTTCTTC
.,TRBV29-1,.,TRBJ2-3,CSVEETQRTDTQYF,TGCAGCGTTGAAGAAACGCAGCGCACAGATACGCAGTATTTT
.,TRBV11-3,.,TRBJ1-1,CASSFGGNTEAFF,TGTGCCAGCAGCTTCGGGGGGAACACTGAAGCTTTCTTT
.,TRBV20-1,.,TRBJ1-1,CSASSRATEAFF,TGCAGTGCTAGTTCAAGGGCCACTGAAGCTTTCTTT
.,TRBV2,.,TRBJ1-4,CAGSGAGEKLFF,TGTGCCGGCTCCGGGGCTGGGGAAAAACTGTTTTTT
TRBD1,TRBV2,.,TRBJ2-7,CASSESGGYEQYF,TGTGCCAGCAGTGAATCAGGGGGCTACGAGCAGTACTTC
.,TRBV2,.,TRBJ1-5,CASEDDGSNQPQHF,TGTGCCAGCGAGGATGACGGGAGCAATCAGCCCCAGCATTTT